This section outlines one TCR beta chain sequence together with its context. Its specificity is unknown. This record comes from a study of cytomegalovirus exposure and HLA in healthy donors. Study results and limitations: As was reported, the classifier diagnosed cytomegalovirus status with high specificity and sensitivity.

13 Jbeta primers and 60 Vbeta primers were used for the PCR. Repertoires were generated with immunoSEQ multiplex PCR, while TCRdb's copy carries only in-frame clones and drops some. The table lists 210,000 or so clones, roughly 80% of them singletons, with 15% to 17% in the top ten. The CDR3 loop spans 15 amino acids. CDR1 is LGHNA, CDR2 YNFKEQ, per germline. This receptor was obtained from a man aged 40-49 years in good health and CMV-seronegative. The J gene is TRBJ2-5, the V gene TRBV4-2, with TRBD2 identical over 9 bases. The J call may not be correct, given that the DNA end is closer to TRBJ2-7. What was sequenced was PBMCs. CDR3 in DNA: TGTGCCAGCAGCCAGAGCGGGAGGAACACCTACGAGCAGTACTTC. This translates into CASSQSGRNTYEQYF.